This TCR beta chain comes out of a study of response to subunit inactivated influenza vaccine (dated by TCRdb to between 2018 and 2020). General notes on the study: The study used deep quantitative T cell receptor repertoire profiling to track responses to a trivalent subunit inactivated influenza vaccine.

On the study overall, not on this receptor specifically: The authors proposed that each seasonal influenza vaccination may bring in only a limited number of new T cells.

The CDR3 contains 15 residues, cysteine and phenylalanine counted. Just CDR3 DNA is preserved here, 45 bases in frame from base 1. V is cut back by 5 bases and J by 0 bases, with 9 bases in the junction unmatched. The germline V gene encodes CDR1 SQVTM and CDR2 ANQGSEA. The sample holds many counts of this clonotype. The target of this receptor is not known. There are no base qualities to consult, and no much larger clone falls within one base. Preparation of the library involved RT-PCR. Sequencing instrument: Illumina HiSeq 2500. TCRdb applied fastp at Q25 and MiXCR to the public reads, then kept only in-frame beta chains. For every CDR3 protein sequence, its rows merge into one entry that carries the most common genes and DNA. Recorded for this sample are about 700,000 distinct CDR3 sequences; approximately 15% of them occurred a single time. The top ten hold more than 9% of the sample.

The material sequenced was PBMCs from blood, taken 11 to 12 days after vaccination. This receptor was taken from a man aged 50-60 years who received an inactivated influenza vaccine. Donor details come from another sample of the same person, matched by shared clones. Rearrangement joined TRBV29-1 to TRBJ2-7; TRBD1 lines up with 8 middle nucleotides. This receptor has the CDR3 CSVRAGQGGSYEQYF. The DNA sequence is as follows: TGCAGCGTTCGAGCAGGACAGGGAGGCTCCTACGAGCAGTACTTC.